One sample yielded the 20 T cell receptor beta chains listed below, sequenced in a study of Graves' ophthalmopathy and Graves' hyperthyroidism. The sequenced template was RNA, covering the TCR beta CDR3 region. After a first-round RT-PCR with HTBI primers, a second-round multiplex PCR was run. TCRdb called the multiplex PCR reads again in MiXCR, with one record for every CDR3 protein. The sample gives some 1.1 million distinct CDR3 sequences, around a third of which show up once; 11% is in the top ten. Sequencing used peripheral blood or thyroid tissue (not recorded which). The receptors derive from an adult man with Graves' hyperthyroidism.

This clonotype was seen ten or more times. V gene TRBV20-1 combines with J gene TRBJ1-2; 7 nucleotides align to TRBD1. Germline assignment: CDR1 DFQATT and CDR2 SNEGSKA (reference sequence). The V gene end was trimmed by 3 bases and the J gene end by 4 bases; junction bases not matched to a gene: 5. CDR3 length: 13 amino acids. The CDR3 reads CSAREGQIYGYTF. Here the CDR3 DNA reads TGCAGTGCTAGGGAGGGACAGATCTATGGCTACACCTTC.

The gene calls are TRBV7-2 and TRBJ1-6; D ambiguous. The CDR3 loop spans 16 amino acids. Germline values: CDR1 SGHTA, CDR2 FQGNSA. V was cut by 3 bases and J by 10 bases, with 19 bases left in between. The CDR3 is CASSFSGSLVGSPLHF. The CDR3 DNA is TGTGCCAGCAGCTTCTCCGGGAGCCTCGTAGGATCACCCCTCCACTTT.

V is TRBV6-6 and J is TRBJ1-2, with D maybe TRBD1 (6 bases). Germline V gives CDR1 MNHNY, CDR2 SVGAGI (reference sequence). The CDR3 sequence is 13 residues long. V lost 5 bases, J lost 5 bases, and 12 bases lay in between. The CDR3 spells CASSDPQGYGYTF. CDR3 coding DNA: TGTGCCAGCAGTGACCCACAGGGTTATGGCTACACCTTC.

V usage is TRBV25-1 and J usage is TRBJ2-5; D is possibly TRBD1 (5 bases). The DNA end is a closer match to TRBJ2-1, so the J assignment may be wrong. Per germline, CDR1 MGHDK and CDR2 SYGVNS. The CDR3 is made up of 12 amino acids. The CDR3 protein is CASSERGDLQFF. CDR3 coding DNA: TGTGCCAGCAGTGAAAGGGGTGATTTGCAGTTCTTC.

This clonotype was counted many times. The CDR3 here is CSARDYNSPLHF. As DNA, the CDR3 is TGCAGTGCTAGAGATTATAATTCACCCCTCCACTTT. The gene calls are TRBV20-1 and TRBJ1-6; unclear D gene. The CDR3 sequence is 12 residues long. V shed 0 bases and J shed 4 bases, with 1 base lying between them. Germline V gene lookup returns CDR1 DFQATT and CDR2 SNEGSKA (reference sequence).

This clonotype was counted a few times. The chain couples TRBV6-5 to TRBJ2-5; D might be TRBD1 or TRBD2, each matching 5 bases. The length of the CDR3 is 14 residues. V shed 6 bases and J shed 5 bases, with 16 bases lying between them. CDR1 and CDR2 from the germline V gene are MNHEY and SVGAGI. CDR3 in amino acids: CASSVRRDGETQYF. The CDR3 bases are TGTGCCAGCAGCGTCCGCAGGGACGGGGAGACCCAGTACTTC.

The sample holds a few counts of this clonotype. The genes are TRBV6-5 and TRBJ2-7; the D is unclear. The CDR3 consists of 13 residues. The germline V gene encodes CDR1 MNHEY and CDR2 SVGAGI. Trimming shortened V by 5 bases and J by 7 bases, and 15 bases separated the two germline ends. The CDR3, as DNA: TGTGCCAGCAGTGTTGGCCCCTCCCGGGAGCAGTACTTC. This gives the protein CASSVGPSREQYF.

The chain joins TRBV20-1 to TRBJ1-5; D gene unclear. Trimming shortened V by 6 bases and J by 3 bases, and 15 bases separated the two germline ends. The CDR3 loop spans 14 amino acids. CDR1 DFQATT and CDR2 SNEGSKA come from the germline V gene (reference sequence). Here the CDR3 DNA reads TGCAGTGCCCGAACCGGGCTGGACAATCAGCCCCAGCATTTT. Amino acids: CSARTGLDNQPQHF.

The chain employs TRBV6-5 and TRBJ1-5; D is uncertain. This CDR3 region has 16 residues. V lost 0 bases, J lost 4 bases, and 13 bases lay in between. The germline V gene has CDR1 MNHEY and CDR2 SVGAGI. The CDR3: CASSYSKGGPNQPQHF. Written as DNA, the CDR3 is TGTGCCAGCAGTTACTCGAAGGGCGGTCCTAATCAGCCCCAGCATTTT.

Many counts were recorded for this clonotype. The chain carries TRBV7-9 and TRBJ1-4, with D possibly matching TRBD1 (5 bases). Germline V gene sequence: CDR1 SEHNR, CDR2 FQNEAQ (reference sequence). The CDR3 is 14 amino acids. Trimming stripped 3 bases from V and 7 bases from J, with 12 bases between. The DNA for the CDR3 is TGTGCCAGCAGCTTCGTTGGGGACGTTGAAAAACTGTTTTTT. This translates into CASSFVGDVEKLFF.

The V call is TRBV7-3, the J call TRBJ2-3, with D perhaps matching TRBD1 or TRBD2 (6 bases each). V was pared by 2 bases and J by 1 base, with 13 bases between. The CDR3 loop spans 16 amino acids. The germline V gene has CDR1 SGHTA and CDR2 FQGTGA. DNA for the CDR3: TGTGCCAGCAGCTTATCGGGGGCCTCGGGCACAGATACGCAGTATTTT. Translating it yields CASSLSGASGTDTQYF.

Only a few counts were recorded for this clonotype. The chain employs TRBV9 and TRBJ2-2; no clear D gene. V was shortened by 9 bases and J by 1 base, with 7 bases between the two germline ends. Per the germline V gene, CDR1 is SGDLS and CDR2 is YYNGEE. The CDR3 is made up of 12 amino acids. The CDR3 DNA is TGTGCCACCGGCGGGAACACCGGGGAGCTGTTTTTT. This encodes CATGGNTGELFF.

Concerning this clonotype: This may stem from a read error, because a much larger clone lies one nucleotide away. The chain employs TRBV5-1 and TRBJ2-7, with 12 bases lining up with TRBD1. The germline gives CDR1 SGHRS, CDR2 YFSETQ. This CDR3 contains 15 residues. CDR3 sequence reads: CASSGGTGGFYERYF. The CDR3 DNA sequence: TGCGCCAGCAGCGGTGGGACAGGGGGCTTTTACGAGCGGTACTTC.

The chain combines TRBV7-8 with TRBJ1-5; 7 bases are shared with TRBD1. CDR1 and CDR2 from the germline V gene are SGHVS and FQNEAQ. The CDR3 has 16 amino acids. Trimming removed 1 base from V and 1 base from J; junction bases left unmatched: 4. Here the CDR3 reads CASSLGLGQSNQPQHF. CDR3 DNA: TGTGCCAGCAGCTTAGGTTTGGGACAGAGCAATCAGCCCCAGCATTTT.

This clonotype was counted between two and nine times. The V gene is TRBV15, the J gene TRBJ2-3, with D possibly matching TRBD2 (5 bases). Germline V gene sequence: CDR1 LNHNV, CDR2 YYDKDF (reference sequence). Trimming took 0 bases from V and 1 from J, leaving 8 bases between them. The CDR3 sequence is 15 residues long. CDR3 sequence reads: CATSRDPGGTDTQYF. The DNA for the CDR3 is TGTGCCACCAGCAGAGATCCCGGGGGCACAGATACGCAGTATTTT.

This chain uses TRBV7-9 with TRBJ1-6, with D uncertain. V was trimmed by 2 bases and J by 13 bases, leaving 15 bases between them. Germline loops: CDR1 SEHNR, CDR2 FQNEAQ (reference sequence). The CDR3 contains 14 residues. The CDR3 DNA is TGTGCCAGCAGCTTATTTCGGACTACCTTTCCCCTCCACTTT. This sequence encodes CASSLFRTTFPLHF.

V gene TRBV2 combines with J gene TRBJ2-7; 10 nucleotides align to TRBD1. With 2 bases clipped from V and 3 bases from J, the junction kept 4 bases outside the gene matches. The CDR3 contains 15 residues. Germline loops: CDR1 SNHLY, CDR2 FYNNEI. The CDR3, as DNA: TGTGCCAGCAGTGAATGGGGACAGGGGTACTACGAGCAGTACTTC. Its translation is CASSEWGQGYYEQYF.

The chain combines TRBV14 with TRBJ2-5; weak D call: TRBD2 (5 bases). Germline V gene lookup returns CDR1 SGHDN and CDR2 FVKESK. V was shortened by 7 bases and J by 2 bases, with 17 bases between the two germline ends. The CDR3 length is 15 residues. The CDR3 here is CASNGGSGGQETQYF. CDR3 in DNA: TGTGCCAGCAATGGTGGCTCCGGAGGACAAGAGACCCAGTACTTC.

This clonotype has ten or more counts. The chain joins TRBV20-1 to TRBJ1-6; TRBD1 agrees at 9 bases. The germline CDR1 and CDR2 sequences are DFQATT and SNEGSKA (reference sequence). This CDR3 has 15 residues. The CDR3, as DNA: TGCAGCTCTGGAACAGGGGGCGTCTATAATTCACCCCTCCACTTT. Its translation: CSSGTGGVYNSPLHF.

This clonotype was picked up many times. This chain links TRBV20-1 with TRBJ1-5; perhaps TRBD1 as D (6 bases). The V gene's germline CDR1 is DFQATT and CDR2 SNEGSKA (reference sequence). V dropped 3 bases and J dropped 5 bases, with 11 bases sitting between them. The CDR3 is made up of 13 amino acids. CDR3 bases: TGCAGTGCTAGTAAGGGGGTCGATCAGCCCCAGCATTTT. This sequence encodes CSASKGVDQPQHF.